This T cell receptor beta chain was sequenced in a study of T cells after yellow fever vaccination. On the study more broadly: SMART-Seq v4 Ultra Low Input prepared libraries from low-cell fractions.

Germline lookup yields CDR1 SGHTA and CDR2 FQGNSA. The V and J ends lost 3 bases and 1 base respectively, with 9 bases between them. This CDR3 is built from 14 residues. A word on this clonotype: The target antigen is unknown.

Study results and caveats: Abundant clonotypes (contaminants from the bulk population) could be present in FACS-sorted repertoires.

UMIs were added to TCR cDNA along with a universal primer site when it was made by 5'RACE template switching. A single record per CDR3 protein comes from TCRdb applying MiXCR to the 5' RACE reads. The sample comprises 300,000 to 400,000 distinct CDR3 sequences, 8.7% of which are singletons, and more than 15% rests with the top ten. This specimen was PBMCs, taken on the day of the first yellow fever vaccination. The rearrangement links TRBV7-2 to TRBJ2-5; possibly TRBD2 for D (7 bases). The clonotype originates from a man between 18 and 35 years old who received the YFV17D yellow fever vaccine. The CDR3 DNA sequence: TGTGCCAGCAGCTTCGGGGGGCCCCAAGAGACCCAGTACTTC. Amino acids: CASSFGGPQETQYF.